This TCR beta chain derives from a study of blood T cell repertoires in COVID-19 (dated by TCRdb to 2019 to 2021). With regard to the full study: Samples from collaborators originated in the United States, Italy and Spain and spanned both the acute and convalescent phases of COVID-19. The material from the prospective study consisted of cDNA or gDNA derived from T cells, B-cell-depleted T cells, or PBMCs. The dataset comprised deeply sampled blood TCRbeta repertoires from subjects exposed to, actively infected with, or recovered from COVID-19. The repertoires were released in a freely available public database intended as a resource for research on the immune response to SARS-CoV-2. Samples came from the ongoing ImmuneRACE study (first 160 participants) plus 1,254 subjects from 6 global collaborators. Sample metadata almost always included a de-identified subject ID, COVID-19 status, age in years and sex. Where available, HLA class I and class II types were obtained from metadata supplied by the sample provider rather than from assay-based typing.

Overall results and qualifications from the work: The amount of clinical and demographic metadata varied by source and participant and was provided uncurated.

In the prospective study, participants were roughly 18 to 100 years old, resided in about 25 geographic areas of the United States, and were enrolled through a virtual design. In the prospective study, participants were assigned to cohorts based on the clinical history participants reported in a screening survey and a study questionnaire. For ImmuneRACE Cohort 3, a participant was defined as recovered based on two consecutive negative NP/OP PCR tests, clearance by a healthcare professional, or resolution of symptoms. Mobile phlebotomists in the prospective study collected whole blood, serum and a nasopharyngeal or oropharyngeal swab from every participant. Participants in the prospective study had the option to provide additional blood draws and questionnaires over a roughly 2-month period. Prospective study blood samples were shipped either frozen or at room temperature before DNA extraction.

TCRbeta CDR3 regions were amplified from genomic DNA by means of the immunoSEQ Assay, a bias-controlled multiplex PCR. The study's own analysis went as follows. The number of nucleated cells in each sample was estimated by amplification of reference gene primers within the assay. To quantify the absolute abundance of each unique TCRbeta CDR3 rearrangement, sequence reads were collapsed and filtered. For each sample, productive Simpson clonality was calculated by taking the square root of Simpson's diversity index across productive rearrangements. TCRdb's version of the immuneACCESS table is confined to in-frame rearrangements and falls short of the full clone set. An unresolved V gene accounts for under half of the shortfall where checked; the remainder is of unknown origin. Clone size and the V and J calls come from that table; the DNA yielded D and trimming. Across this sample there are approximately 210,000 clones, with approximately 82% seen only once. The ten largest account for approximately 15% of the sample.

This clone was recorded only once. There is no known antigen for this receptor. The input lacks base qualities; no much larger clone sits a single base away. The germline V gene (reference sequence) gives CDR1 as WNHNN and CDR2 as SYGVQD. The CDR3 spans 14 residues, from the cysteine through the phenylalanine. Only the CDR3 region is kept as DNA, spanning 42 bases read in frame from base 1. V is reduced by 8 bases and J by 0 bases, leaving a spacing of 12 bases between them. The rearrangement joined TRBV10-1 to TRBJ2-3; tentative D gene TRBD1, with 6 bases matching. The TCR was taken from a man aged 35 to 55 who had recovered from COVID-19. The sequencing input was PBMCs or T cells enriched from blood (not recorded which). The CDR3 region has the sequence CASAGASSTDTQYF. The DNA reads as follows: TGCGCCAGCGCAGGGGCGTCTAGCACAGATACGCAGTATTTT.